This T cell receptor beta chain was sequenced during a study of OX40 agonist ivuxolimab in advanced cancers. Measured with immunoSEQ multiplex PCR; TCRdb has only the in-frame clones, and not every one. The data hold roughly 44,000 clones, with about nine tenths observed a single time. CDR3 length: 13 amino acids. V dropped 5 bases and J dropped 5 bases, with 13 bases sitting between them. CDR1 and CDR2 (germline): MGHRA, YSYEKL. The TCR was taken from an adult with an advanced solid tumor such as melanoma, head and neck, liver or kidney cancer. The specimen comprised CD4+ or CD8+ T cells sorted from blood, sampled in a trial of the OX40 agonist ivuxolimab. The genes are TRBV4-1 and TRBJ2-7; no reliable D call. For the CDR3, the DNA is TGCGCCAGCAGCTTTTCGGTAGTTGACGAGCAGTACTTC. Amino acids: CASSFSVVDEQYF.